Below, 26 T cell receptor beta chains from the same sample are listed, as sequenced in a study of T cell changes during pregnancy in multiple sclerosis (dated by TCRdb to the late 2010s). The library was produced with the immunoSEQ multiplex PCR assay. Drawn from immuneACCESS, this table holds only the in-frame rearrangements with V and J called that TCRdb kept. Clones are partly lost; checked studies trace under half to an unresolved V gene and leave the rest unexplained. The sample records approximately 100,000 clones, just over 90% of which are singletons. The ten largest clones add up to 1.2% of the sample. Sequencing used peripheral blood, obtained in the second trimester of pregnancy. These receptors all come from a female donor with multiple sclerosis, enrolled in a pregnancy study.

The chain is built from TRBV2 and TRBJ1-1; D call uncertain. Trimming shortened V by 5 bases and J by 0 bases, and 13 bases separated the two germline ends. This CDR3 contains 15 residues. Germline V gives CDR1 SNHLY, CDR2 FYNNEI. In DNA, the CDR3 is TGTGCCAGCAGTTCTCCAGGTGAGATGAACACTGAAGCTTTCTTT. Translated, it gives CASSSPGEMNTEAFF.

The chain recombines TRBV5-4 with TRBJ1-4, with 8 bases lining up with TRBD1. J gave up 4 bases and V 2 bases, and 1 base lay outside the gene matches. The CDR3 has 14 amino acids. Germline V gives CDR1 SGHNT, CDR2 YYREEE (reference sequence). CDR3: CASSLQGVNEKLFF. The CDR3 bases are TGTGCCAGCAGCTTACAGGGGGTTAATGAAAAACTGTTTTTT. Combining the CDR3 with reference TRBV5-4 and TRBJ1-4 gives the whole variable domain ETGVTQSPTHLIKTRGQQVTLRCSSQSGHNTVSWYQQALGQGPQFIFQYYREEENGRGNFPPRFSGLQFPNYSSELNVNALELDDSALYLCASSLQGVNEKLFFGSGTQLSVL.

The chain combines TRBV29-1 with TRBJ1-2; D might be TRBD1 (5 bases). V lost 6 bases and J 8 bases, leaving 13 bases between the germline ends. Germline CDR1 reads SQVTM; CDR2 reads ANQGSEA. The CDR3 is 11 amino acids. CDR3 protein: CSVGGTGGYTF. CDR3 coding DNA: TGCAGCGTCGGAGGGACGGGAGGCTACACCTTC.

The CDR3 bases are TGTGCCAGCAGTGAGTACAGGGGACGGTATGGCTACACCTTC. This translates into CASSEYRGRYGYTF. The chain couples TRBV2 to TRBJ1-2; 7 bases map to TRBD1. The CDR3 consists of 14 residues. Germline trimming cut 3 bases from V and 5 bases from J; bases unmatched to any gene: 6. CDR1 is SNHLY and CDR2 is FYNNEI in the germline V gene.

This chain links TRBV2 with TRBJ1-2; D remains ambiguous. CDR1 is SNHLY, CDR2 FYNNEI, per germline. V gave up 7 bases and J gave up 0 bases, with 15 bases separating them. The CDR3 covers 15 residues. Here the CDR3 DNA reads TGTGCCAGCAATCTGAGGTCCAGAGCTAACTATGGCTACACCTTC. This gives the protein CASNLRSRANYGYTF. Supplemented by reference TRBV2 and TRBJ1-2, the full variable domain reads EPEVTQTPSHQVTQMGQEVILRCVPISNHLYFYWYRQILGQKVEFLVSFYNNEISEKSEIFDDQFSVERPDGSNFTLKIRSTKLEDSAMYFCASNLRSRANYGYTFGSGTRLTVV.

The rearrangement uses TRBV7-6 and TRBJ2-7; TRBD2 matches at 11 bases. Germline V gives CDR1 SGHVS, CDR2 FNYEAQ. This CDR3 spans 16 amino acids. The V gene end was trimmed by 2 bases and the J gene end by 1 base; junction bases not matched to a gene: 4. This CDR3 reads CASSLTGTSGSYEQYF. CDR3 DNA sequence: TGTGCCAGCAGCTTAACCGGGACTAGCGGTTCCTACGAGCAGTACTTC. The full variable domain, completed using reference TRBV7-6 and TRBJ2-7, is GAGVSQSPRYKVTKRGQDVALRCDPISGHVSLYWYRQALGQGPEFLTYFNYEAQQDKSGLPNDRFSAERPEGSISTLTIQRTEQRDSAMYRCASSLTGTSGSYEQYFGPGTRLTVT.

The genes are TRBV6-6 and TRBJ1-5, with 8 bases aligning to TRBD1. Germline trimming cut 5 bases from V and 5 bases from J; bases unmatched to any gene: 5. The length of the CDR3 is 14 residues. The germline V gene encodes CDR1 MNHNY and CDR2 SVGAGI (reference sequence). This CDR3 is CASSRQGWHQPQHF. The CDR3 region has the DNA TGTGCCAGCAGTCGACAGGGGTGGCATCAGCCCCAGCATTTT.

This chain connects TRBV4-1 to TRBJ2-3; 10 bases align to TRBD1. After removal of 4 bases from V and 3 bases from J, the junction contained 10 bases not matched to a gene. Germline V gene sequence: CDR1 MGHRA, CDR2 YSYEKL. The CDR3 extends over 17 amino acids. CDR3 coding DNA: TGCGCCAGCAGCCCCCCCCCGGGACAGGGGAAAACAGATACGCAGTATTTT. This codes for CASSPPPGQGKTDTQYF.

The chain couples TRBV30 to TRBJ1-3; a possible D gene is TRBD1 (6 bases). The V gene's germline CDR1 is GTSNPN and CDR2 SVGIG (reference sequence). The CDR3 loop spans 13 amino acids. The V end lost 0 bases, the J end lost 8 bases, and 11 bases lay between the germline ends. The CDR3 nucleotides read TGTGCCTGGAGTGTCCAGGGGCGGGACACCATATATTTT. As protein: CAWSVQGRDTIYF.

The chain combines TRBV28 with TRBJ2-2, with 9 positions matching TRBD1. V dropped 3 bases and J dropped 5; count of bases not matched to a gene: 13. Germline V gene sequence: CDR1 MDHEN, CDR2 SYDVKM. CDR3 size: 18 residues. The CDR3 protein is CASSFVWGQGRGTGELFF. In nucleotides, the CDR3 is TGTGCCAGCAGTTTTGTCTGGGGACAGGGAAGAGGAACCGGGGAGCTGTTTTTT.

CDR3 sequence (DNA): TGTGCCAGCAGTTTGGGACTGGGAGACACTGAAGCTTTCTTT. This sequence encodes CASSLGLGDTEAFF. The V call is TRBV28, the J call TRBJ1-1, with TRBD1 as a possible D gene (5 bases). CDR3 length: 14 amino acids. The V end was cut by 3 bases, the J end by 3 bases, with 11 bases between. CDR1 is MDHEN, CDR2 SYDVKM, per germline.

V is TRBV19 and J is TRBJ1-5, with 9 bases matching TRBD1. From germline, CDR1 is LNHDA and CDR2 SQIVND (reference sequence). The V segment lost 6 bases and the J segment 7 bases; nucleotides outside the gene matches: 25. The CDR3 consists of 20 residues. The CDR3 here is CASRKRTGTGLNTRYQPQHF. In DNA form, the CDR3 reads TGTGCCAGTAGAAAACGAACCGGGACAGGGTTAAACACTAGGTACCAGCCCCAGCATTTT.

The gene calls are TRBV28 and TRBJ2-5, with a weak D call TRBD2 (6 bases). Germline values: CDR1 MDHEN, CDR2 SYDVKM. The V end lost 1 base, the J end lost 3 bases, and 9 bases lay between the germline ends. This CDR3 comprises 14 residues. CDR3 amino acids: CASSLYGGKETQYF. CDR3 in DNA: TGTGCCAGCAGTTTATACGGGGGAAAAGAGACCCAGTACTTC.

DNA for the CDR3: TGTGCCAGTACTTTTAACACTGAAGCTTTCTTT. This translates into CASTFNTEAFF. The chain has TRBV6-5 and TRBJ1-1; the D is unclear. With 9 bases removed from V and 2 bases from J, the gap between germline ends came to 7 bases. The CDR3 runs 11 residues. Germline CDR1 and CDR2: MNHEY and SVGAGI.

The chain carries TRBV18 and TRBJ2-7; the D gene is possibly TRBD2 (5 bases). Trimming took off 1 base at V and 7 bases at J, with 14 bases between the two ends. This CDR3 contains 14 residues. The germline V gene encodes CDR1 KGHSH and CDR2 LQKENI. The CDR3 is CASSPRGSAGEQYF. Written as DNA, the CDR3 is TGTGCCAGCTCACCACGTGGGAGTGCTGGAGAGCAGTACTTC.

The V and J genes are TRBV5-1 and TRBJ2-1; TRBD2 matches at 9 bases. The V gene end was trimmed by 2 bases and the J gene end by 7 bases; junction bases not matched to a gene: 1. The V gene's germline CDR1 is SGHRS and CDR2 YFSETQ. The CDR3 is made up of 13 amino acids. CDR3 sequence (DNA): TGCGCCAGCAGCTTAAGCGGGGGGAATGAGCAGTTCTTC. This sequence encodes CASSLSGGNEQFF.

This clone was picked up one time. The chain employs TRBV30 and TRBJ2-2; TRBD1 agrees at 11 bases. J lost 6 bases, V lost 3 bases, and 3 bases had no gene match. The CDR3 has 14 amino acids. Germline values: CDR1 GTSNPN, CDR2 SVGIG (reference sequence). The CDR3: CAWRGTGGSGELFF. The CDR3 DNA follows: TGTGCCTGGAGAGGGACAGGGGGATCCGGGGAGCTGTTTTTT.

The rearrangement links TRBV7-7 to TRBJ2-3; 8 nucleotides align to TRBD2. Germline CDR1 is SSHAT and CDR2 is FNYEAQ (reference sequence). The CDR3 sequence is 16 residues long. J lost 0 bases, V lost 5 bases, and 7 bases had no gene match. The CDR3 reads CASSTPGGPSTDTQYF. The CDR3 bases are TGTGCCAGCAGCACGCCGGGGGGGCCTAGCACAGATACGCAGTATTTT.

The chain carries TRBV10-1 and TRBJ1-1; perhaps TRBD1 as D (5 bases). Between the trimmed V and J ends, which lost 3 bases and 4 bases, there was a span of 12 bases. This CDR3 spans 14 amino acids. CDR1 WNHNN and CDR2 SYGVQD come from the germline V gene (reference sequence). This CDR3 reads CASSDQGRATEAFF. The CDR3 DNA follows: TGCGCCAGCAGTGATCAGGGTCGGGCCACTGAAGCTTTCTTT.

The genes are TRBV10-3 and TRBJ2-7; D gene ambiguous. The V and J ends lost 2 bases and 3 bases respectively, with 14 bases between them. The CDR3 has 15 residues. Germline V gives CDR1 ENHRY, CDR2 SYGVKD. The CDR3 nucleotides are TGTGCCATCAGTGAGGGGCAGCTCGCCGTCTACGAGCAGTACTTC. Translated, it gives CAISEGQLAVYEQYF.

The V and J genes are TRBV19 and TRBJ1-2, with D hard to call. The CDR3 totals 13 residues. The ends were cut back, 0 bases at V and 8 bases at J, with 10 bases in the middle. Germline V gives CDR1 LNHDA, CDR2 SQIVND (reference sequence). The CDR3 here is CASSIDNSMGYTF. The CDR3 DNA follows: TGTGCCAGTAGTATAGATAACAGTATGGGCTACACCTTC. Looking up the rest from reference TRBV19 and TRBJ1-2 gives the full variable domain: DGGITQSPKYLFRKEGQNVTLSCEQNLNHDAMYWYRQDPGQGLRLIYYSQIVNDFQKGDIAEGYSVSREKKESFPLTVTSAQKNPTAFYLCASSIDNSMGYTFGSGTRLTVV.

V gene TRBV27 combines with J gene TRBJ1-4; 8 bases line up with TRBD1. Germline trimming cut 1 base from V and 10 bases from J; bases unmatched to any gene: 2. The CDR3 is 13 amino acids. The germline V gene encodes CDR1 MNHEY and CDR2 SMNVEV (reference sequence). CDR3 protein: CASSLLQGGKLFF. For the CDR3, the DNA is TGTGCCAGCAGTTTATTACAGGGGGGAAAACTGTTTTTT.

The gene calls are TRBV5-1 and TRBJ2-1; 7 bases match TRBD2. Germline V CDR1 and CDR2: SGHRS, YFSETQ. V dropped 2 bases and J dropped 4; count of bases not matched to a gene: 6. The CDR3 covers 15 residues. The CDR3: CASSFRSGTYNEQFF. Here the CDR3 DNA reads TGCGCCAGCAGCTTCAGGAGCGGGACGTACAATGAGCAGTTCTTC. The entire variable domain, with the rest obtained from reference TRBV5-1 and TRBJ2-1, is as follows: KAGVTQTPRYLIKTRGQQVTLSCSPISGHRSVSWYQQTPGQGLQFLFEYFSETQRNKGNFPGRFSGRQFSNSRSEMNVSTLELGDSALYLCASSFRSGTYNEQFFGPGTRLTVL.

V is TRBV9 and J is TRBJ2-5; possibly TRBD1 for D (6 bases). Germline V CDR1 and CDR2: SGDLS, YYNGEE. Deletions cut 3 bases from V and 4 bases from J, with 16 bases between. This CDR3 comprises 15 residues. The CDR3 DNA reads as TGTGCCAGCAGCGGGGGACATCAAGGAAGAGAGACCCAGTACTTC. It codes for CASSGGHQGRETQYF. Together with reference TRBV9 and TRBJ2-5, the CDR3 gives the full variable domain: DSGVTQTPKHLITATGQRVTLRCSPRSGDLSVYWYQQSLDQGLQFLIQYYNGEERAKGNILERFSAQQFPDLHSELNLSSLELGDSALYFCASSGGHQGRETQYFGPGTRLLVL.

This clone appeared a single time. This rearrangement joins TRBV5-1 to TRBJ2-5, with a weak D call TRBD2 (6 bases). The germline V gene encodes CDR1 SGHRS and CDR2 YFSETQ. This CDR3 comprises 15 residues. V gave up 4 bases and J gave up 5 bases, with 18 bases separating them. The CDR3 DNA reads as TGCGCCAGCAGCCTGGGTGGGGGGATAGAGGAGACCCAGTACTTC. It translates to CASSLGGGIEETQYF.

In DNA form, the CDR3 reads TGTGCCAGCAGCTTAGCAGGGGGAAACTATGGCTACACCTTC. Encoded protein: CASSLAGGNYGYTF. J is TRBJ1-2 and V is TRBV11-2, with TRBD1 identical over 7 bases. V trimming: 1 base; J trimming: 2 bases; junction bases outside the gene matches: 1. This CDR3 has 14 amino acids. The germline CDR1 and CDR2 sequences are SGHAT and FQNNGV.